This T cell receptor beta chain was recovered during a study of T cell repertoires in cytomegalovirus infection. TCRdb called the reads again in MiXCR, with one record for every CDR3 protein. The sample contains a few hundred thousand distinct CDR3 sequences, 22% of which appear only once. This clonotype was seen only a few times. V was clipped by 6 bases and J by 1 base, with 17 bases between them. CDR1 and CDR2 from the germline V gene are SNHLY and FYNNEI. This CDR3 region has 16 residues. The sequence was collected from a human donor in good health (CMV status not recorded). Some clones in this sample may be carry-over from other donors' samples. Sequencing was performed on CD8+ T cells from PBMCs. The rearrangement uses TRBV2 and TRBJ2-3, with D unclear. CDR3 loop: CASSSTATLRTDTQYF. CDR3 nucleotides: TGTGCCAGCAGCTCGACGGCGACACTGCGCACAGATACGCAGTATTTT.